The entry below gives a single TCR beta chain sequence along with its context. These data are taken from a study of response to subunit inactivated influenza vaccine. The CDR3 sequence is 12 residues long. V gave up 1 base and J gave up 9 bases, with 9 bases separating them. TCRdb re-derived calls from the RT-PCR reads in MiXCR, one entry per CDR3 protein. The table has about 300,000 distinct CDR3 sequences, 21% seen once. Here the sequenced sample was PBMCs from blood, taken less than 22 months after vaccination. The sequence came from a man aged 45 to 75 who received an inactivated influenza vaccine. The rearrangement uses TRBV12-3 or TRBV12-4 and TRBJ1-1; D gene ambiguous. CDR3 DNA sequence: TGTGCCAGCAGTTTAGTTTCAGCTAAAGCTTTCTTT. Translated: CASSLVSAKAFF.